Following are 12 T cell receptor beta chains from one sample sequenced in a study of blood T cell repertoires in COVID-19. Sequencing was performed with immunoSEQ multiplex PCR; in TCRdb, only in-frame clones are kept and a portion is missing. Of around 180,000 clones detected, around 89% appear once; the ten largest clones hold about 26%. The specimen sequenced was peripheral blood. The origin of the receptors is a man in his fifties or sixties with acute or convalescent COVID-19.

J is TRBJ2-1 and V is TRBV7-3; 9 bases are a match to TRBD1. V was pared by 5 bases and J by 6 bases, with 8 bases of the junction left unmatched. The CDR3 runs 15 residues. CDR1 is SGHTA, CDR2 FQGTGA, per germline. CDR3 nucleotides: TGTGCCAGCAGCCCCGCGGGACAGGGAAGCAATGAGCAGTTCTTC. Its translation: CASSPAGQGSNEQFF.

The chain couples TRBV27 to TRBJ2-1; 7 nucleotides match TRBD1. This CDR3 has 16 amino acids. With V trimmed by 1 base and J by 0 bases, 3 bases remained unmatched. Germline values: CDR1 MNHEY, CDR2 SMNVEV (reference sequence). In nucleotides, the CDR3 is TGTGCCAGCAGTTTATTTCAGGGGGTCTCCTACAATGAGCAGTTCTTC. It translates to CASSLFQGVSYNEQFF.

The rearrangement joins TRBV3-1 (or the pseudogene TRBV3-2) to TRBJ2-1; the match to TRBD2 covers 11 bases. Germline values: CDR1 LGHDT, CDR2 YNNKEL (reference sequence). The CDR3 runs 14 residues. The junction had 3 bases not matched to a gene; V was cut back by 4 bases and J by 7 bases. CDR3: CASSLSGGANEQFF. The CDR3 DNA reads TGTGCCAGCAGCCTTAGCGGGGGGGCGAATGAGCAGTTCTTC.

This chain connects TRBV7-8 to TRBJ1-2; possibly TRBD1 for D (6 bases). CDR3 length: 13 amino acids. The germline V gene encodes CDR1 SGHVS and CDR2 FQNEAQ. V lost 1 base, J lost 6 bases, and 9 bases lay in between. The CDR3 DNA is TGTGCCAGCAGCTTAGTACGGGACAATGGCTACACCTTC. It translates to CASSLVRDNGYTF.

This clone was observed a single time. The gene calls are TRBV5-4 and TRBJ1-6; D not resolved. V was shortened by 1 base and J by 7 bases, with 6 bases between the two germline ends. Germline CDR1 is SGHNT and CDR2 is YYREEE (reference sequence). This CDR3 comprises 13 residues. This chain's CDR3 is CASSLPENSPLHF. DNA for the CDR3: TGTGCCAGCAGCTTGCCAGAAAATTCACCCCTCCACTTT.

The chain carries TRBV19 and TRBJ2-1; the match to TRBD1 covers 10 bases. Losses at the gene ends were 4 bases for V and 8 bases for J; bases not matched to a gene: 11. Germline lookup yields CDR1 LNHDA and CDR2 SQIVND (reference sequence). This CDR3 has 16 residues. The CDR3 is CASSNHRDRGHDEQFF. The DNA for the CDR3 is TGTGCCAGTAGTAACCACCGGGACAGGGGACATGATGAGCAGTTCTTC.

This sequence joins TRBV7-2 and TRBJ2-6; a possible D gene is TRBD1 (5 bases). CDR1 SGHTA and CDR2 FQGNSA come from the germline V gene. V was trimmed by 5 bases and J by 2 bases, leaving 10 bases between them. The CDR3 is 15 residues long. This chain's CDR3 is CASSPREAGANVLTF. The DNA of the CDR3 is TGTGCCAGCAGCCCCAGGGAAGCTGGGGCCAACGTCCTGACTTTC.

CDR3 sequence (DNA): TGCGCCAGCAGCTTGGCCCCAGGGCAGAACACTGAAGCTTTCTTT. Amino acids: CASSLAPGQNTEAFF. J is TRBJ1-1 and V is TRBV5-1, with D possibly TRBD1 on 5 matching bases. This CDR3 contains 15 residues. V lost 0 bases and J 1 base, leaving 10 bases between the germline ends. The germline gives CDR1 SGHRS, CDR2 YFSETQ.

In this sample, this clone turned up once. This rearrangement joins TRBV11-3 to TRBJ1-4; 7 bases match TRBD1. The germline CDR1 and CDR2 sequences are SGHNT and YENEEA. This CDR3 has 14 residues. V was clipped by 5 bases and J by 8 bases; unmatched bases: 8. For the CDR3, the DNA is TGTGCCAGCAGCCGAGACAGGGTACGGGAAAAACTGTTTTTT. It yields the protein CASSRDRVREKLFF.

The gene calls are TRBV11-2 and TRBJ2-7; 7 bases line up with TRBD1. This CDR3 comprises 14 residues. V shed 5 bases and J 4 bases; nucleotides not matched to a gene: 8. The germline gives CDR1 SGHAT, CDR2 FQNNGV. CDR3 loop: CASSGTGQRYEQYV. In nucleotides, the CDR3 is TGTGCCAGCAGCGGCACGGGACAGCGGTACGAGCAGTACGTC.

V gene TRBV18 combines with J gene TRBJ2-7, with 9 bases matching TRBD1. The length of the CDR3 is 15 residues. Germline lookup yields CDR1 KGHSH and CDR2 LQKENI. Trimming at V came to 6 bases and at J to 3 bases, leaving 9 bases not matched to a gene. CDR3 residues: CASSIGQGQGYEQYF. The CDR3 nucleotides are TGTGCCAGCTCCATTGGTCAGGGACAGGGCTACGAGCAGTACTTC. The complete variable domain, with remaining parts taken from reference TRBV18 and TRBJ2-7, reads NAGVMQNPRHLVRRRGQEARLRCSPMKGHSHVYWYRQLPEEGLKFMVYLQKENIIDESGMPKERFSAEFPKEGPSILRIQQVVRGDSAAYFCASSIGQGQGYEQYFGPGTRLTVT.

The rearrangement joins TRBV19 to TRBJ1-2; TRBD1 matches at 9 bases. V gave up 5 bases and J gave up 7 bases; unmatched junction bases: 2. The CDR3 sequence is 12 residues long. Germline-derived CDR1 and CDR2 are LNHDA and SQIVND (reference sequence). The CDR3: CASSQGQGGYTF. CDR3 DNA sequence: TGTGCCAGTAGTCAGGGACAGGGTGGCTACACCTTC.